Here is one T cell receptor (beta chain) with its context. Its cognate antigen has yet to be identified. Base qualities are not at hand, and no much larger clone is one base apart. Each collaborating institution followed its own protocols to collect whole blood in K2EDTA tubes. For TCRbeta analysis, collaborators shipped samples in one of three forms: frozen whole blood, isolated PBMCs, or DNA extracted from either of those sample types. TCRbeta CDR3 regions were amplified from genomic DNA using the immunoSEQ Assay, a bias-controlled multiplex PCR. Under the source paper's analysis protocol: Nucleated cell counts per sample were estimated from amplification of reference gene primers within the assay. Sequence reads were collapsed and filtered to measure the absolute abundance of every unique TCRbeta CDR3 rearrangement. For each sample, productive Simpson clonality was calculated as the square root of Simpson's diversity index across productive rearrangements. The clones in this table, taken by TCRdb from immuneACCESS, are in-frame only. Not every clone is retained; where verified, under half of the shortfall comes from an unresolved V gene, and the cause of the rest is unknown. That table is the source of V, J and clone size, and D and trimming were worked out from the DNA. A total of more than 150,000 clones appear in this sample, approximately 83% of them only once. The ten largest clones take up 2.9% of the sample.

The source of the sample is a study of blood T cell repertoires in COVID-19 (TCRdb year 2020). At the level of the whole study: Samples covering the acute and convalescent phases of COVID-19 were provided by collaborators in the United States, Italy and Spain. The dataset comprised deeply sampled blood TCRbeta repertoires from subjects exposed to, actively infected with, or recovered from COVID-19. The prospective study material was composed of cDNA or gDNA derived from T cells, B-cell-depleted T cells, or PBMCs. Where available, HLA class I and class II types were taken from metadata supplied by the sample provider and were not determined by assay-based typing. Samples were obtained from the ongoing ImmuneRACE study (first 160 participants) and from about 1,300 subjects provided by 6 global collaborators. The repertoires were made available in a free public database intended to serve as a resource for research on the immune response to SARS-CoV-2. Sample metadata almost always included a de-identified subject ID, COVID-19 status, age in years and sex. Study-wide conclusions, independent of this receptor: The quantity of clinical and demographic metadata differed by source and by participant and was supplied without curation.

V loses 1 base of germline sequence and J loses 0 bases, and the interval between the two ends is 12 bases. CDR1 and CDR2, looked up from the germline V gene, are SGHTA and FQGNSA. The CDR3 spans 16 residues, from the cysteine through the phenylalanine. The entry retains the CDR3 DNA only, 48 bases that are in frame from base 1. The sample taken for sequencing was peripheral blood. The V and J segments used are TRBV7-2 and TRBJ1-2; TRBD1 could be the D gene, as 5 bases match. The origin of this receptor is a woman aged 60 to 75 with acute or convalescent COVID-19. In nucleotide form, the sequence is TGTGCCAGCAGCTTAGGACAGACTCCGACTAACTATGGCTACACCTTC. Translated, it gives CASSLGQTPTNYGYTF.